Sequencing of this T cell receptor beta chain was carried out in a study of blood T cell repertoires in COVID-19. For the study at large: Both acute and convalescent COVID-19 samples were obtained from the United States, Italy and Spain. Nucleic acid was either cDNA or gDNA, and it came from T cells, B-cell-depleted T cells, or PBMCs.

Authors' data handling: The authors estimated nucleated cell counts from reference gene primer amplification. TCRdb's copy holds only in-frame clones and misses some; the assay was immunoSEQ multiplex PCR. V and J calls and clone size come straight from that table; D and trimming were deduced from the DNA. The sample contains under 60,000 clones, about 80% of which appear only once. Germline CDR1 reads SGHAT; CDR2 reads FQDESV (reference sequence). The CDR3 is 16 residues long. J was trimmed by 7 bases and V by 1 base; bases with no gene match: 9. This rearrangement joins TRBV11-1 to TRBJ2-1; TRBD1 matches at 8 bases. The sample was peripheral blood. The sequence was collected from a man in his sixties with acute or convalescent COVID-19. CDR3 nucleotides: TGTGCCAGCAGCTTAGGGACAGGGATGAGAAAAAATGAGCAGTTCTTC. The encoded protein is CASSLGTGMRKNEQFF.